These 27 T cell receptor beta chains were all obtained from the same sample, sequenced in a study of OX40 agonist ivuxolimab in advanced cancers. Receptors were amplified or captured by the immunoSEQ multiplex PCR assay. TCRdb holds this immuneACCESS table with in-frame rearrangements only. Some clones are missing; in checked studies, unresolved V genes explain under half, and the rest has no known cause. The sample contains 65,000 to 95,000 clones, around 80% of them found a single time. Under 0.8% of the sample is held by the ten biggest clonotypes. The input for sequencing was CD4+ or CD8+ T cells sorted from blood, taken in a trial of the OX40 agonist ivuxolimab. These receptors all stem from an adult with an advanced solid tumor such as melanoma, head and neck, liver or kidney cancer.

The chain links TRBV5-1 to TRBJ1-1; D is undetermined. Trimming took 1 base from V and 2 from J, leaving 6 bases between them. Per germline, CDR1 SGHRS and CDR2 YFSETQ. This CDR3 region has 13 residues. In DNA form, the CDR3 reads TGCGCCAGCAGCTTGAGCCCAAACACTGAAGCTTTCTTT. It yields the protein CASSLSPNTEAFF.

The chain couples TRBV6-5 to TRBJ1-1; 7 nucleotides agree with TRBD1. Germline values: CDR1 MNHEY, CDR2 SVGAGI. CDR3 size: 15 residues. V lost 5 bases, J lost 0 bases, and 6 bases stayed unmatched. The CDR3 protein is CASSPGTAMNTEAFF. The CDR3 nucleotides read TGTGCCAGCAGTCCCGGGACAGCTATGAACACTGAAGCTTTCTTT.

This clone was observed once. One junction end does not reproduce the germline sequence, and a read error may be involved. Other DNA sequences in the same sample also yield this CDR3. V gene TRBV10-1 combines with J gene TRBJ2-2, with 7 bases matching TRBD2. This CDR3 has 16 amino acids. Germline assignment: CDR1 WNHNN and CDR2 SYGVQD (reference sequence). The DNA for the CDR3 is TGCGCCAGCAGTGAACGGGGACTACCGAACACCGGGGAACTGTTTTTT. Protein product: CASSERGLPNTGELFF.

The chain employs TRBV5-1 and TRBJ2-6; unclear D gene. Germline V CDR1 and CDR2: SGHRS, YFSETQ. The CDR3 runs to 16 residues. Between the trimmed V and J ends, which lost 4 bases and 0 bases, there was a span of 11 bases. CDR3 sequence: CASSLELVSGANVLTF. CDR3 in DNA: TGCGCCAGCAGCCTGGAACTCGTCTCTGGGGCCAACGTCCTGACTTTC.

This chain links TRBV5-1 with TRBJ1-4; a weak D match, TRBD1 (5 bases). Germline values: CDR1 SGHRS, CDR2 YFSETQ. V was trimmed by 4 bases and J by 3 bases, leaving 7 bases between them. The CDR3 loop spans 13 amino acids. The CDR3 region has the DNA TGCGCCAGCAGCCCGGGGCCTAATGAAAAACTGTTTTTT. Translated, it gives CASSPGPNEKLFF.

J is TRBJ2-3 and V is TRBV6-1; 11 bases are a match to TRBD2. V dropped 3 bases and J dropped 8; count of bases not matched to a gene: 4. CDR1 and CDR2 from the germline V gene are MNHNS and SASEGT. CDR3 length: 14 amino acids. The CDR3 loop reads CASSDGTSGPTQYF. DNA of the CDR3: TGTGCCAGCAGTGACGGGACTAGCGGACCTACGCAGTATTTT.

The count of this clone is one. V is TRBV6-1 and J is TRBJ2-7; 9 bases line up with TRBD2. CDR3 length equals 14 residues. J lost 5 bases, V lost 7 bases, and 9 bases had no gene match. Germline assignment: CDR1 MNHNS and CDR2 SASEGT. The CDR3 DNA follows: TGTGCCAGCAAGAGTAGCGGGGGACGCGACGAGCAGTACTTC. This gives the protein CASKSSGGRDEQYF.

The chain uses TRBV7-3 and TRBJ2-3; the match to TRBD1 covers 9 bases. This CDR3 contains 14 residues. Trimming cost V 5 bases and J 4 bases; bases outside gene matches: 4. CDR1 and CDR2 (germline): SGHTA, FQGTGA. The CDR3 DNA reads TGTGCCAGCAGCCGAGACAGGGGGTCAGATACGCAGTATTTT. This gives the protein CASSRDRGSDTQYF.

The chain uses TRBV27 and TRBJ2-7; D may match TRBD1 or TRBD2 (5 bases each). Germline CDR1 MNHEY, CDR2 SMNVEV (reference sequence). The CDR3 is 17 amino acids. With 5 bases removed from V and 2 bases from J, the gap between germline ends came to 22 bases. The CDR3 sequence is CASSDLPGTASTYEQYF. The CDR3 nucleotides read TGTGCCAGCAGTGATCTCCCCGGGACCGCCTCAACCTACGAGCAGTACTTC.

This chain links TRBV6-5 with TRBJ2-7; TRBD1 is a possible D gene (5 bases). The V gene lost 0 bases and the J gene lost 6 bases, with 15 bases spanning the gap. The CDR3 runs 15 residues. Germline CDR1 and CDR2: MNHEY and SVGAGI. The CDR3 region is CASSYSRQGSGEQYF. In DNA form, the CDR3 reads TGTGCCAGCAGTTACTCGAGGCAGGGCTCGGGCGAGCAGTACTTC.

The J gene is TRBJ1-4, the V gene TRBV19; 10 positions agree with TRBD1. Germline assignment: CDR1 LNHDA and CDR2 SQIVND (reference sequence). This CDR3 comprises 14 residues. The J segment lost 7 bases and the V segment lost 7 bases, leaving 6 bases of the junction unmatched. CDR3 in DNA: TGTGCCAGTACCCCCGGGACAGGGGTTGAAAAACTGTTTTTT. Translation: CASTPGTGVEKLFF.

This clone was seen a single time. The chain combines TRBV4-1 with TRBJ2-1, with D tentatively TRBD2 (6 bases). Trimming removed 1 base from V and 2 bases from J, with 12 bases in between. This CDR3 contains 16 residues. Germline CDR1 reads MGHRA; CDR2 reads YSYEKL. CDR3 in DNA: TGCGCCAGCAGCCAAGCCCCTAGCGCAACCTACAATGAGCAGTTCTTC. Its translation: CASSQAPSATYNEQFF.

This rearrangement joins TRBV2 to TRBJ1-6; 9 nucleotides line up with TRBD1. CDR1 is SNHLY, CDR2 FYNNEI, per germline. The CDR3 is made up of 15 amino acids. V trimming: 5 bases; J trimming: 9 bases; junction bases outside the gene matches: 8. The CDR3 DNA is TGTGCCAGCAGTTCTACAGGGGGCGCCGGTTCACCCCTCCACTTT. Translated, it gives CASSSTGGAGSPLHF.

This sequence joins TRBV19 and TRBJ1-5; D remains ambiguous. The ends were cut back, 5 bases at V and 1 base at J, with 12 bases in the middle. Germline CDR1 is LNHDA and CDR2 is SQIVND (reference sequence). The CDR3 has 15 residues. The CDR3 coding sequence is TGTGCCAGTAGTCCCCTAGAAAGGAGCAATCAGCCCCAGCATTTT. This gives the protein CASSPLERSNQPQHF.

The chain employs TRBV9 and TRBJ2-5; 7 bases align to TRBD2. V lost 4 bases, J lost 5 bases, and 5 bases stayed unmatched. Germline V gene lookup returns CDR1 SGDLS and CDR2 YYNGEE. The length of the CDR3 is 13 residues. CDR3 bases: TGTGCCAGCAGCCGGGGGGACGGGGAGACCCAGTACTTC. This encodes CASSRGDGETQYF.

This sequence joins TRBV14 and TRBJ1-5; D call uncertain. Germline V gene data show CDR1 as SGHDN and CDR2 as FVKESK. The V and J ends lost 4 bases and 9 bases respectively, with 13 bases between them. There are 13 residues in the CDR3. The CDR3 DNA reads as TGTGCCAGCAGCCTAACAGACCATTGGCCCCAGCATTTT. It is translated as CASSLTDHWPQHF.

J is TRBJ1-2 and V is TRBV7-8, with 9 bases aligning to TRBD1. V shed 5 bases, J shed 4 bases, and the junction held 2 bases outside the gene matches. There are 13 residues in the CDR3. The germline CDR1 and CDR2 sequences are SGHVS and FQNEAQ. In DNA, the CDR3 is TGTGCCAGCAGCCAGACAGGGGGCTATGGCTACACCTTC. It codes for CASSQTGGYGYTF.

This clone has just a few counts. Other DNA sequences in the same sample also yield this CDR3. V usage is TRBV6-5 and J usage is TRBJ2-3; 8 nucleotides match TRBD2. V lost 7 bases to trimming and J lost 2 bases; unmatched junction nucleotides: 8. The CDR3 extends over 15 amino acids. CDR1 and CDR2 (germline): MNHEY, SVGAGI. CDR3 amino acids: CASKRRGDSTDTQYF. The CDR3 region has the DNA TGTGCCAGCAAAAGGCGGGGGGACTCCACAGATACGCAGTATTTT.

The sample holds a few counts of this clone. This sequence joins TRBV20-1 and TRBJ1-1, with no clear D. V lost 2 bases, J lost 10 bases, and 11 bases lay in between. The CDR3 is 11 residues long. CDR1 is DFQATT and CDR2 is SNEGSKA in the germline V gene (reference sequence). The CDR3 region has the DNA TGCAGTGCTAGAATCGGTCCCGGAGCTTTCTTT. This gives the protein CSARIGPGAFF.

This clone is a singleton in its sample. This chain joins TRBV7-2 and TRBJ1-2; TRBD1 matches at 8 bases. Trimming at V came to 1 base and at J to 4 bases, leaving 5 bases not matched to a gene. This CDR3 is 15 amino acids long. Looked up from germline, CDR1 is SGHTA and CDR2 is FQGNSA. CDR3 nucleotide sequence: TGTGCCAGCAGCTTAGGGACAGGGAAAACCTATGGCTACACCTTC. Protein: CASSLGTGKTYGYTF. Full variable domain (rest looked up from reference TRBV7-2 and TRBJ1-2): GAGVSQSPSNKVTEKGKDVELRCDPISGHTALYWYRQSLGQGLEFLIYFQGNSAPDKSGLPSDRFSAERTGGSVSTLTIQRTQQEDSAVYLCASSLGTGKTYGYTFGSGTRLTVV.

This sequence joins TRBV7-2 and TRBJ2-3, with 9 bases that match TRBD1. The CDR3 is 18 residues long. Germline V CDR1 and CDR2: SGHTA, FQGNSA. J gave up 7 bases and V 4 bases, and 18 bases lay outside the gene matches. CDR3 coding DNA: TGTGCCAGCAGCTCCGAACCAGCGACAGGGGGGAGGATGAATACGCAGTATTTT. It is translated as CASSSEPATGGRMNTQYF.

The rearrangement uses TRBV18 and TRBJ2-7; D gene ambiguous. From germline, CDR1 is KGHSH and CDR2 LQKENI. With 5 bases removed from V and 4 bases from J, the gap between germline ends came to 9 bases. CDR3 length: 12 amino acids. CDR3 DNA sequence: TGTGCCAGCTCAAGCGCGGAGTACGAGCAGTACTTC. Residues: CASSSAEYEQYF. Together with reference TRBV18 and TRBJ2-7, the CDR3 gives the full variable domain: NAGVMQNPRHLVRRRGQEARLRCSPMKGHSHVYWYRQLPEEGLKFMVYLQKENIIDESGMPKERFSAEFPKEGPSILRIQQVVRGDSAAYFCASSSAEYEQYFGPGTRLTVT.

Turning to this clone: Other DNA sequences from this sample encode an identical CDR3 as well. The chain employs TRBV7-2 and TRBJ2-7; the D is unclear. The germline V gene has CDR1 SGHTA and CDR2 FQGNSA. The CDR3 is 12 residues long. The germline V and J ends were trimmed by 5 bases and 2 bases, with 7 bases remaining between them. CDR3 nucleotide sequence: TGTGCCAGCAGCCCAGGTGCCTACGAGCAGTACTTC. Its protein is CASSPGAYEQYF. Full variable domain (remainder filled in from reference TRBV7-2 and TRBJ2-7): GAGVSQSPSNKVTEKGKDVELRCDPISGHTALYWYRQSLGQGLEFLIYFQGNSAPDKSGLPSDRFSAERTGGSVSTLTIQRTQQEDSAVYLCASSPGAYEQYFGPGTRLTVT.

V usage is TRBV7-9 and J usage is TRBJ1-2; D gene unclear. Trimming left V 1 base short and J 0 bases short, with 12 bases between. The CDR3 totals 16 residues. The germline V gene encodes CDR1 SEHNR and CDR2 FQNEAQ (reference sequence). CDR3: CASSLETVLSNYGYTF. The CDR3 nucleotides are TGTGCCAGCAGCTTAGAAACAGTTTTATCTAACTATGGCTACACCTTC.

This clone was detected a few times. The V call is TRBV15, the J call TRBJ1-1, with 7 bases that match TRBD1. Germline V lookup: CDR1 LNHNV, CDR2 YYDKDF (reference sequence). CDR3 length: 15 residues. Unmatched junction bases numbered 2, after V lost 0 bases and J lost 1 base. CDR3 bases: TGTGCCACCAGCAGAGATGGACAGGCGAACACTGAAGCTTTCTTT. It codes for CATSRDGQANTEAFF.

The chain combines TRBV7-9 with TRBJ1-1; unclear D gene. Germline V gene sequence: CDR1 SEHNR, CDR2 FQNEAQ (reference sequence). V was shortened by 2 bases and J by 2 bases, with 6 bases between the two germline ends. The CDR3 has 13 residues. The CDR3 DNA is TGTGCCAGCAGCTTAAACGTAAACACTGAAGCTTTCTTT. Its protein product is CASSLNVNTEAFF.

V and J are TRBV6-1 and TRBJ1-5; 7 bases agree with TRBD1. The CDR3 runs to 13 residues. Germline loops: CDR1 MNHNS, CDR2 SASEGT. V lost 9 bases to trimming and J lost 3 bases; unmatched junction nucleotides: 5. The CDR3 region has the DNA TGTGCCAGGAGGGGGCAAGACAATCAGCCCCAGCATTTT. Translation gives CARRGQDNQPQHF.